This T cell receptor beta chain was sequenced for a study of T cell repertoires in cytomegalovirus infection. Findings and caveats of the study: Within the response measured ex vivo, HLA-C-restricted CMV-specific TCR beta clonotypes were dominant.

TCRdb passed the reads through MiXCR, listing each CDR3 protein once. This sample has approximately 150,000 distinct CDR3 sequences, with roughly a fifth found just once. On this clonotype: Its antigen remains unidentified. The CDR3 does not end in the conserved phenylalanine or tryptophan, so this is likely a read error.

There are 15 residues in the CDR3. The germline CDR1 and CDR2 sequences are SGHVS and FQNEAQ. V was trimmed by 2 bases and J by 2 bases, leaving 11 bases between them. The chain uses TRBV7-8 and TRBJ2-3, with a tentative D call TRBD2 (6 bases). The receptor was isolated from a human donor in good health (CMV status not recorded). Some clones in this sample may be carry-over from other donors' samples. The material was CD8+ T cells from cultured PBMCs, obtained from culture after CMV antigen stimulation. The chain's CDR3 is CASSLFAGYTDTQYL. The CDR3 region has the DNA TGTGCCAGCAGCTTATTTGCGGGGTACACAGATACGCAGTATTTA.